The 17 T cell receptor beta chains in this list originate from one sample, sequenced in a study of T cells in narcolepsy. Here immunoSEQ multiplex PCR was the method, and the copy in TCRdb shows in-frame clones only, minus some. Found here are tens of thousands of clones, just over 90% of them singletons; the top ten hold under 1.3%. The sample comprised CD45RA- memory CD4+ T cells from PBMCs. The receptor source for this set is a human donor with narcolepsy.

The rearrangement uses TRBV7-2 and TRBJ1-1; the D gene is possibly TRBD1 (5 bases). The germline gives CDR1 SGHTA, CDR2 FQGNSA. This CDR3 contains 14 residues. Trimming left V 6 bases short and J 3 bases short, with 14 bases between. The CDR3 bases are TGTGCCAGCAGGCCCCAGGAGGGGCACACTGAAGCTTTCTTT. The encoded protein is CASRPQEGHTEAFF.

V is TRBV18 and J is TRBJ1-1; no firm D call. Between the trimmed V and J ends, which lost 0 bases and 1 base, there was a span of 3 bases. CDR1 and CDR2 from the germline V gene are KGHSH and LQKENI. The CDR3 extends over 13 amino acids. The CDR3 bases are TGTGCCAGCTCACCACCGCGGAACACTGAAGCTTTCTTT. Amino acids: CASSPPRNTEAFF.

The chain employs TRBV4-1 and TRBJ2-1; D call uncertain. Trimming pared 0 bases from V and 0 bases from J, leaving 6 bases between. Germline V gene sequence: CDR1 MGHRA, CDR2 YSYEKL. The CDR3 is 15 residues long. CDR3 in amino acids: CASSQEPNSYNEQFF. In nucleotides, the CDR3 is TGCGCCAGCAGCCAAGAACCCAACTCCTACAATGAGCAGTTCTTC.

V and J are TRBV25-1 and TRBJ2-3, with D unresolved. V was trimmed by 6 bases and J by 7 bases, leaving 14 bases between them. The germline CDR1 and CDR2 sequences are MGHDK and SYGVNS. The CDR3 loop spans 13 amino acids. The DNA for the CDR3 is TGTGCCAGCAGGTTAGGGCCGACGAATACGCAGTATTTT. It specifies CASRLGPTNTQYF.

This clone came up once. This chain links TRBV7-2 with TRBJ2-7, with 7 nucleotides matching TRBD2. J gave up 2 bases and V 6 bases, and 13 bases lay outside the gene matches. From germline, CDR1 is SGHTA and CDR2 FQGNSA. The CDR3 has 16 amino acids. This chain's CDR3 is CASRSSGGVVTYEQYF. DNA for the CDR3: TGTGCCAGCAGATCCTCTGGGGGGGTGGTCACCTACGAGCAGTACTTC.

The chain carries TRBV7-2 and TRBJ2-1, with 9 bases aligning to TRBD2. CDR1 SGHTA and CDR2 FQGNSA come from the germline V gene. After removal of 3 bases from V and 7 bases from J, the junction contained 1 base not matched to a gene. The CDR3 extends over 13 amino acids. DNA for the CDR3: TGTGCCAGCAGCTTCAGCGGGGGGAATGAGCAGTTCTTC. This encodes CASSFSGGNEQFF.

The genes are TRBV7-9 and TRBJ1-2, with 11 bases matching TRBD1. This CDR3 has 15 residues. J gave up 4 bases and V 4 bases, and 5 bases lay outside the gene matches. CDR1 is SEHNR and CDR2 is FQNEAQ in the germline V gene (reference sequence). The CDR3 region has the DNA TGTGCCAGCAGCTCTGCCGGGACAGGGGGCTATGGCTACACCTTC. It is translated as CASSSAGTGGYGYTF.

In DNA form, the CDR3 reads TGTGCCAGCAGTGACCGAGACAGGGACACTGAAGCTTTCTTT. This gives the protein CASSDRDRDTEAFF. The rearrangement links TRBV6-4 to TRBJ1-1; TRBD1 matches 7 bases. Germline V gene data show CDR1 as MRHNA and CDR2 as SNTAGT. V shed 2 bases, J shed 3 bases, and the junction held 3 bases outside the gene matches. CDR3 length: 14 amino acids.

V usage is TRBV6-5 and J usage is TRBJ1-5, with D possibly TRBD1 on 5 matching bases. Germline V gene lookup returns CDR1 MNHEY and CDR2 SVGAGI. Trimming removed 2 bases at V and 7 bases at J, with 15 bases between. The CDR3 contains 15 residues. The chain's CDR3 is CASSYRYGTAQPQHF. In nucleotides, the CDR3 is TGTGCCAGCAGTTACCGTTATGGGACGGCCCAGCCCCAGCATTTT.

J is TRBJ2-2 and V is TRBV7-6; D unclear. CDR3 length: 16 residues. The V end was cut by 3 bases, the J end by 5 bases, with 16 bases between. Germline V gene lookup returns CDR1 SGHVS and CDR2 FNYEAQ. The CDR3: CASSFGSRLVTGELFF. In DNA form, the CDR3 reads TGTGCCAGCAGCTTCGGTAGCCGACTTGTAACCGGGGAGCTGTTTTTT.

V usage is TRBV18 and J usage is TRBJ1-4; D unresolved. The length of the CDR3 is 14 residues. V was clipped by 2 bases and J by 7 bases, with 11 bases between them. Per the germline V gene, CDR1 is KGHSH and CDR2 is LQKENI. DNA for the CDR3: TGTGCCAGCTCACCAGACACCCGGGGTGAAAAACTGTTTTTT. It encodes CASSPDTRGEKLFF.

This CDR3 reads CASSLWAFYGYTF. CDR3 sequence (DNA): TGTGCCAGCAGCCTTTGGGCCTTCTATGGCTACACCTTC. The chain employs TRBV14 and TRBJ1-2; D gene unclear. CDR1 and CDR2 (germline): SGHDN, FVKESK. There are 13 residues in the CDR3. Trimming took off 4 bases at V and 4 bases at J, with 10 bases between the two ends.

The gene calls are TRBV19 and TRBJ2-3; TRBD2 agrees at 8 bases. Per germline, CDR1 LNHDA and CDR2 SQIVND (reference sequence). The CDR3 extends over 16 amino acids. The J segment lost 1 base and the V segment lost 7 bases, leaving 10 bases of the junction unmatched. The CDR3 region is CASTSSGRLGTDTQYF. The DNA of the CDR3 is TGTGCCAGTACCTCAAGCGGGAGATTAGGCACAGATACGCAGTATTTT.

J is TRBJ2-3 and V is TRBV4-3, with a tentative D call TRBD2 (6 bases). Trimming removed 0 bases at V and 6 bases at J, with 13 bases between. The CDR3 sequence is 15 residues long. From germline, CDR1 is LGHNA and CDR2 YSLEER. CDR3 residues: CASSQDGSRGDTQYF. The CDR3 nucleotides are TGCGCCAGCAGCCAAGACGGGAGCCGGGGGGATACGCAGTATTTT.

V gene TRBV19 combines with J gene TRBJ2-3; 12 positions match TRBD2. The CDR3 consists of 16 residues. Germline V lookup: CDR1 LNHDA, CDR2 SQIVND (reference sequence). V was pared by 6 bases and J by 6 bases, with 10 bases of the junction left unmatched. The CDR3 sequence is CASSPRTSGIRDTQYF. CDR3 bases: TGTGCCAGTAGCCCCAGGACTAGCGGGATTAGGGATACGCAGTATTTT.

The V and J genes are TRBV6-5 and TRBJ1-3; D remains unclear. Trimming left V 5 bases short and J 0 bases short, with 11 bases between. This CDR3 contains 15 residues. Germline loops: CDR1 MNHEY, CDR2 SVGAGI. The CDR3 loop is CASSLAAGSGNTIYF. For the CDR3, the DNA is TGTGCCAGCAGTCTCGCCGCTGGCTCTGGAAACACCATATATTTT.

This clone was seen only once. The V gene is TRBV5-4, the J gene TRBJ1-5, with 7 nucleotides matching TRBD1. Germline assignment: CDR1 SGHNT and CDR2 YYREEE (reference sequence). Trimming cost V 4 bases and J 3 bases; bases outside gene matches: 7. There are 15 residues in the CDR3. The CDR3 here is CASSAGQLPNQPQHF. CDR3 in DNA: TGTGCCAGCAGCGCGGGACAGCTCCCCAATCAGCCCCAGCATTTT.